What follows are 17 T cell receptor beta chains derived from one specimen sequenced in a study of cytomegalovirus exposure and HLA in healthy donors. The study ran its PCR with 60 Vbeta and 13 Jbeta primers. The repertoire was sequenced with immunoSEQ multiplex PCR; TCRdb's copy has only in-frame clones and lacks some. The sample shows about 88,000 clones, and 4.5% to 6.5% sits with its ten largest clones. The sample was PBMCs. The receptors come from a girl aged 5-17 years in good health and CMV-seropositive.

The chain is built from TRBV9 and TRBJ2-5; D may be TRBD2 (7 bases). Per the germline V gene, CDR1 is SGDLS and CDR2 is YYNGEE. Trimming stripped 2 bases from V and 5 bases from J, with 13 bases between. CDR3 length: 14 amino acids. The CDR3 sequence: CASSVAGAGETQYF. Here the CDR3 DNA reads TGTGCCAGCAGCGTCGCGGGGGCGGGGGAGACCCAGTACTTC. Drawing the rest from reference TRBV9 and TRBJ2-5, the complete variable domain is DSGVTQTPKHLITATGQRVTLRCSPRSGDLSVYWYQQSLDQGLQFLIQYYNGEERAKGNILERFSAQQFPDLHSELNLSSLELGDSALYFCASSVAGAGETQYFGPGTRLLVL.

The rearrangement joins TRBV14 to TRBJ2-1; 7 bases match TRBD1. Germline values: CDR1 SGHDN, CDR2 FVKESK. This CDR3 comprises 16 residues. V was clipped by 4 bases and J by 4 bases; unmatched bases: 10. The CDR3 DNA sequence: TGTGCCAGCAGCCCCGCGTTTGGGGACAGATACAATGAGCAGTTCTTC. It encodes CASSPAFGDRYNEQFF.

The chain has TRBV9 and TRBJ1-2, with 7 nucleotides matching TRBD1. This CDR3 contains 14 residues. V dropped 2 bases and J dropped 0; count of bases not matched to a gene: 1. The germline V gene encodes CDR1 SGDLS and CDR2 YYNGEE. The CDR3 coding sequence is TGTGCCAGCAGCGTCGGGACAGCTAACTATGGCTACACCTTC. Amino acid sequence: CASSVGTANYGYTF.

V gene TRBV5-6 combines with J gene TRBJ2-5; D is unclear. V was cut by 4 bases and J by 2 bases, with 24 bases left in between. CDR3 length equals 18 residues. Germline V gives CDR1 SGHDT, CDR2 YYEEEE. The CDR3 region is CASSLVSPSRGRQETQYF. CDR3 coding DNA: TGTGCCAGCAGCCTAGTTAGCCCCTCAAGAGGAAGACAAGAGACCCAGTACTTC. The variable domain in full, completed from reference TRBV5-6 and TRBJ2-5, reads DAGVTQSPTHLIKTRGQQVTLRCSPKSGHDTVSWYQQALGQGPQFIFQYYEEEERQRGNFPDRFSGHQFPNYSSELNVNALLLGDSALYLCASSLVSPSRGRQETQYFGPGTRLLVL.

This rearrangement joins TRBV29-1 to TRBJ1-2, with D uncertain. V shed 7 bases and J shed 0 bases, with 9 bases lying between them. CDR3 length equals 12 residues. Looked up from germline, CDR1 is SQVTM and CDR2 is ANQGSEA. The CDR3 region has the DNA TGCAGCGCCACAGTTCCTAACTATGGCTACACCTTC. Translated, it gives CSATVPNYGYTF.

The V and J genes are TRBV7-6 and TRBJ2-7; TRBD1 matches 9 bases. CDR1 SGHVS and CDR2 FNYEAQ come from the germline V gene. V gave up 5 bases and J gave up 5 bases; unmatched junction bases: 4. The CDR3 totals 13 residues. This CDR3 reads CASSEQGAHEQYF. CDR3 bases: TGTGCCAGCAGCGAACAGGGGGCCCACGAGCAGTACTTC.

The V and J genes are TRBV18 and TRBJ1-3; D is uncertain. Germline V gene sequence: CDR1 KGHSH, CDR2 LQKENI. V was cut by 3 bases and J by 0 bases, with 9 bases left in between. This CDR3 is 15 amino acids long. The CDR3 bases are TGTGCCAGCTCACCCGGAGGACTCTCTGGAAACACCATATATTTT. Protein product: CASSPGGLSGNTIYF.

The chain has TRBV6-1 and TRBJ2-5, with TRBD1 matching over 9 bases. With V trimmed by 4 bases and J by 7 bases, 16 bases remained unmatched. CDR1 and CDR2 (germline): MNHNS, SASEGT. The CDR3 runs 17 residues. CDR3 in DNA: TGTGCCAGCAGTGTAACAGGGGGCGACCCTCCAGGTTGGACCCAGTACTTC. Protein: CASSVTGGDPPGWTQYF.

CDR3 bases: TGTGCCAGCAGTGAACAGACACAAGGTATCACTGAAGCTTTCTTT. It is translated as CASSEQTQGITEAFF. V is TRBV6-1 and J is TRBJ1-1; no clear D gene. The ends were cut back, 2 bases at V and 4 bases at J, with 14 bases in the middle. The CDR3 is made up of 15 amino acids. Germline V gives CDR1 MNHNS, CDR2 SASEGT.

The rearrangement uses TRBV4-1 and TRBJ2-1; TRBD2 aligns across 11 bases. This CDR3 has 18 amino acids. Per the germline V gene, CDR1 is MGHRA and CDR2 is YSYEKL. V trimming: 0 bases; J trimming: 6 bases; junction bases outside the gene matches: 10. The CDR3 is CASSQDSQLAGGRNEQFF. As DNA, the CDR3 is TGCGCCAGCAGCCAAGATTCCCAGCTAGCGGGGGGACGCAATGAGCAGTTCTTC.

CDR3 in amino acids: CAWSRGLAGGADTQYF. The CDR3 region has the DNA TGTGCCTGGAGTAGAGGACTAGCGGGGGGCGCAGATACGCAGTATTTT. This chain connects TRBV30 to TRBJ2-3, with TRBD2 matching over 14 bases. The CDR3 covers 16 residues. V was clipped by 2 bases and J by 4 bases; unmatched bases: 5. CDR1 is GTSNPN, CDR2 SVGIG, per germline (reference sequence).

The genes are TRBV10-3 and TRBJ1-6; 9 bases are a match to TRBD1. This CDR3 has 14 amino acids. With V trimmed by 6 bases and J by 8 bases, 5 bases remained unmatched. Germline CDR1 is ENHRY and CDR2 is SYGVKD. The CDR3 DNA is TGTGCCATCAGGGACAGGGGTCTAGATTCACCCCTCCACTTT. Its translation: CAIRDRGLDSPLHF.

This chain connects TRBV14 to TRBJ1-4; a possible D gene is TRBD1 (5 bases). The V end lost 1 base, the J end lost 8 bases, and 11 bases lay between the germline ends. The CDR3 consists of 14 residues. Germline V gives CDR1 SGHDN, CDR2 FVKESK. CDR3: CASSQASGREKLFF. As DNA, the CDR3 is TGTGCCAGCAGCCAAGCCTCAGGGAGGGAAAAACTGTTTTTT.

This sequence joins TRBV29-1 and TRBJ2-7; TRBD2 aligns across 10 bases. The germline gives CDR1 SQVTM, CDR2 ANQGSEA. V was pared by 1 base and J by 4 bases, with 4 bases of the junction left unmatched. This CDR3 spans 14 amino acids. The DNA of the CDR3 is TGCAGCGTTGAAGGCCTAGCGGGGGTATACGAGCAGTACTTC. It translates to CSVEGLAGVYEQYF.

The rearrangement uses TRBV6-5 and TRBJ2-7; possibly TRBD2 for D (7 bases). Between the trimmed V and J ends, which lost 2 bases and 2 bases, there was a span of 10 bases. In germline, CDR1 is MNHEY, CDR2 SVGAGI. The CDR3 loop spans 14 amino acids. The CDR3 reads CASSYGGGAYEQYF. The CDR3 DNA reads TGTGCCAGCAGTTACGGGGGGGGCGCCTACGAGCAGTACTTC.

This rearrangement joins TRBV18 to TRBJ2-5; perhaps TRBD1 as D (6 bases). The CDR3 contains 14 residues. The ends were cut back, 4 bases at V and 5 bases at J, with 14 bases in the middle. Germline CDR1 KGHSH, CDR2 LQKENI. CDR3 nucleotide sequence: TGTGCCAGCTCACGGAACAGGGCCGGGGAGACCCAGTACTTC. Its translation is CASSRNRAGETQYF.

This rearrangement joins TRBV5-1 to TRBJ2-1; TRBD2 aligns across 8 bases. CDR1 and CDR2 (germline): SGHRS, YFSETQ. The CDR3 is 14 amino acids. After removal of 4 bases from V and 7 bases from J, the junction contained 7 bases not matched to a gene. Here the CDR3 DNA reads TGCGCCAGCAGCATCGGGGGGGCCTCAAATGAGCAGTTCTTC. Translation gives CASSIGGASNEQFF.